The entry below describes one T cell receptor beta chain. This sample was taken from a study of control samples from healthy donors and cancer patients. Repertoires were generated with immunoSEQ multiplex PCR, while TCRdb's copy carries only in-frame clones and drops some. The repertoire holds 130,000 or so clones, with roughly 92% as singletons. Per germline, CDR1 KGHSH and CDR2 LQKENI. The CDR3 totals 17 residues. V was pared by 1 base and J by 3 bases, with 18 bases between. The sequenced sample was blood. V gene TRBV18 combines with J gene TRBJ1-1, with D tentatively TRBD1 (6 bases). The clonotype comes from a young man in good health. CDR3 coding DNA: TGTGCCAGCTCACCACAATACACAGGGCAGAGCGACACTGAAGCTTTCTTT. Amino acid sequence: CASSPQYTGQSDTEAFF.